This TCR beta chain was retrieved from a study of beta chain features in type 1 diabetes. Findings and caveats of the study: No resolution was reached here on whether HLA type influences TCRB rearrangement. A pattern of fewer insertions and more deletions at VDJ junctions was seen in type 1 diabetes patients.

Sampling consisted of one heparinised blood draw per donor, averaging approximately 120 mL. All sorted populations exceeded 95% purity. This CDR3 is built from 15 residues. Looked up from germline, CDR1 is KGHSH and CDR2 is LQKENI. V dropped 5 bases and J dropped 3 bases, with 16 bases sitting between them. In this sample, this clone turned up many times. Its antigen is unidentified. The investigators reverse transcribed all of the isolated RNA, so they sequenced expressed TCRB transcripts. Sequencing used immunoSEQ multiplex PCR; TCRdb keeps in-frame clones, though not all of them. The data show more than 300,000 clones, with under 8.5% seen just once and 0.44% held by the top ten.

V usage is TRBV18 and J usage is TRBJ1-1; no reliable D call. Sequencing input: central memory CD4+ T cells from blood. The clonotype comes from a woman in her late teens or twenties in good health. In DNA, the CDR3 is TGTGCCAGCTCATCCTCTTCCAATATGGACACTGAAGCTTTCTTT. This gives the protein CASSSSSNMDTEAFF.